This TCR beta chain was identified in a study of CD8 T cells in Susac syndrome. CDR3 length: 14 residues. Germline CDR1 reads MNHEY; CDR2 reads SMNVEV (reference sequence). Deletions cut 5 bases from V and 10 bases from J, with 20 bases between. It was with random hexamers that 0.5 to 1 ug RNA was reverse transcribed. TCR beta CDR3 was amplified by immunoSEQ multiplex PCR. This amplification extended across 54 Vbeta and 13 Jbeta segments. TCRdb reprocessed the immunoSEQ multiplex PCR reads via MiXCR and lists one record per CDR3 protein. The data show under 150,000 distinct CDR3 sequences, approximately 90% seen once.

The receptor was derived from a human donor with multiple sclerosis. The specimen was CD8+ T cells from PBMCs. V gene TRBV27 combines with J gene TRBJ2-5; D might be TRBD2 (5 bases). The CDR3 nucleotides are TGTGCCAGCAGTCTCCTCCCCCACGTCGGGGACCAGTACTTC. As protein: CASSLLPHVGDQYF.